What follows are 2 T cell receptor beta chains derived from one specimen sequenced in a study of blood T cell repertoires in COVID-19 (dated by TCRdb to between 2020 and 2021). Library preparation was by the immunoSEQ multiplex PCR assay. TCRdb took this table from immuneACCESS and kept in-frame rearrangements with V and J called. Such tables lack part of the clones; where checked against another copy, unresolved V genes explain under half of the gap, and the rest is unexplained. Recorded for this sample are tens of thousands of clones; around 90% of them occurred a single time. Roughly 6% of the sample is taken by the ten largest. The specimen sequenced was peripheral blood. Receptor source: a human donor in a cohort sampled during active COVID-19.

This chain connects TRBV20-1 to TRBJ2-3, with 8 bases aligning to TRBD2. V lost 3 bases and J lost 1; bases outside the gene matches: 6. The length of the CDR3 is 15 residues. Per germline, CDR1 DFQATT and CDR2 SNEGSKA (reference sequence). The CDR3 region has the DNA TGCAGTGCTAGTGAGCGGGGGCGGGGCACAGATACGCAGTATTTT. Its translation is CSASERGRGTDTQYF.

This sequence joins TRBV3-1 (or the pseudogene TRBV3-2) and TRBJ2-7; D is possibly TRBD2 (6 bases). The CDR3 spans 13 residues. V was trimmed by 4 bases and J by 0 bases, leaving 7 bases between them. Germline V gene data show CDR1 as LGHDT and CDR2 as YNNKEL (reference sequence). The CDR3 DNA follows: TGTGCCAGCAGCCGGGACTCCTCCTACGAGCAGTACTTC. Translation gives CASSRDSSYEQYF.